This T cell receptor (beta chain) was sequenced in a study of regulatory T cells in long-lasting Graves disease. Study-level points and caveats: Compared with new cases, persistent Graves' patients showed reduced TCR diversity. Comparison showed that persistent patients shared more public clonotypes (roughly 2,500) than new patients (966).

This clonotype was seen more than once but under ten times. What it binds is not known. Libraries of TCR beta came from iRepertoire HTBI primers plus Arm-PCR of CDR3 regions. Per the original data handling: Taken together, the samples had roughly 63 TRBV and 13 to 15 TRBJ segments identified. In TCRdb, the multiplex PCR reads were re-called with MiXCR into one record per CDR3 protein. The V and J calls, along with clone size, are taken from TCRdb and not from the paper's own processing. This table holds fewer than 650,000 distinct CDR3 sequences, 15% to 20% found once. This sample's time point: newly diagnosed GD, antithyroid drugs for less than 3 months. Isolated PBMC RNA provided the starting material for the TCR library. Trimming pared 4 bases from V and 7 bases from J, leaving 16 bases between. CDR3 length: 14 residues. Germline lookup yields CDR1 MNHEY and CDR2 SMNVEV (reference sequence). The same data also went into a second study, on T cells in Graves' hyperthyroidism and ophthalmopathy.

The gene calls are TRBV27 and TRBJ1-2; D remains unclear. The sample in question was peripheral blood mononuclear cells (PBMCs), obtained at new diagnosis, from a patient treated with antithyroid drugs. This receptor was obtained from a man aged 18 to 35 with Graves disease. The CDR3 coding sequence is TGTGCCAGCAGTTCAACCCTCTCTCGGGTTGGCTACACCTTC. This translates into CASSSTLSRVGYTF.